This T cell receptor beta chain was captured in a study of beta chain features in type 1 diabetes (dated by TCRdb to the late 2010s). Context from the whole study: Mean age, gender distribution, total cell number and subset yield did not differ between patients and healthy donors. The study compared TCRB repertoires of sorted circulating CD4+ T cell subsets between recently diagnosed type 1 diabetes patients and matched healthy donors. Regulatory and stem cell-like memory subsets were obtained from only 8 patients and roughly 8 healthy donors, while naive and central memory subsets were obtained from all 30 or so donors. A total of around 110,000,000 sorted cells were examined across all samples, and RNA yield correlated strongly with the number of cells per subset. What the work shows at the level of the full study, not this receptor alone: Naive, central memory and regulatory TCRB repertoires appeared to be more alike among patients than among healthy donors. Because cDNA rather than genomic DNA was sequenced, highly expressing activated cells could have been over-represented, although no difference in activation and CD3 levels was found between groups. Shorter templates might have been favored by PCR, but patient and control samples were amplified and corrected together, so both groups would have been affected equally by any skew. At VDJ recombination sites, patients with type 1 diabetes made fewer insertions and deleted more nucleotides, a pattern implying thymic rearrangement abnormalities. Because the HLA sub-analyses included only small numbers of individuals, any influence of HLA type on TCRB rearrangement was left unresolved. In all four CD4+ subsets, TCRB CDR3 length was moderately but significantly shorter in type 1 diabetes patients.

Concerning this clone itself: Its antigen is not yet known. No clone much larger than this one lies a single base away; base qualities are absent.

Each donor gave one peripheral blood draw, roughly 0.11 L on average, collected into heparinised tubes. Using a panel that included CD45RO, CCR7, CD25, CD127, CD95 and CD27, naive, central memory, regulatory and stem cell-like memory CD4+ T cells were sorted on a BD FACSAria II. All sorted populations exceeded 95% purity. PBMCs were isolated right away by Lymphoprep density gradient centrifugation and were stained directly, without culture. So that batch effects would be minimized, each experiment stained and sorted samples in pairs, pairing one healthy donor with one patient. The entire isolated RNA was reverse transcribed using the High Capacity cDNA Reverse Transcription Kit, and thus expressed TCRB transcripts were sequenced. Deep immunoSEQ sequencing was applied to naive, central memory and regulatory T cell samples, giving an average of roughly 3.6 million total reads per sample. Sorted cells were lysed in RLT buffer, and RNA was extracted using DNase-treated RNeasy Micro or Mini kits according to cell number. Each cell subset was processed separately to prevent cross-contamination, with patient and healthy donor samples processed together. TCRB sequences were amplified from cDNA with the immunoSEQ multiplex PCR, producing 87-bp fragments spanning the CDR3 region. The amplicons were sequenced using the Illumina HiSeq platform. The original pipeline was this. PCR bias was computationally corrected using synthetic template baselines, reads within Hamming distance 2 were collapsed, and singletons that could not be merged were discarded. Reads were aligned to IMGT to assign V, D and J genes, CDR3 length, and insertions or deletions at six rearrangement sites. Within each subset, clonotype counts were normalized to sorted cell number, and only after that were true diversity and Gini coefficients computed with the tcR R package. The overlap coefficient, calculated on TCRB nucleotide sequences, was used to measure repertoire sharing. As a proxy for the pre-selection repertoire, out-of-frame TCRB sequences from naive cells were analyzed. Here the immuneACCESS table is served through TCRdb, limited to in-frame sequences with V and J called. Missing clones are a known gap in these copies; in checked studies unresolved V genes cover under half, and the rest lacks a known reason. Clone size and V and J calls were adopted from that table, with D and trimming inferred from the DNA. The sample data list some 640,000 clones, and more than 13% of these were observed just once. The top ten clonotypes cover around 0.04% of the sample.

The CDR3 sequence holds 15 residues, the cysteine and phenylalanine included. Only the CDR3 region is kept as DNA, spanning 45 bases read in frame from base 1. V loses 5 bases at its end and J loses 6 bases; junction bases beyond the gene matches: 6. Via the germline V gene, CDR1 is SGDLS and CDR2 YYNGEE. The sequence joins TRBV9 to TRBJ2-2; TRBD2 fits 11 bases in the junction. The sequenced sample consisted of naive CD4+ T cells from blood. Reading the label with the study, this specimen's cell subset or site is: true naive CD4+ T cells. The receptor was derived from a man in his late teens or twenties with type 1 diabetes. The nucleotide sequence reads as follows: TGTGCCAGCAGTAATAGCGGGGGGGCCCCCGGGGAGCTGTTTTTT. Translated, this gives CASSNSGGAPGELFF.